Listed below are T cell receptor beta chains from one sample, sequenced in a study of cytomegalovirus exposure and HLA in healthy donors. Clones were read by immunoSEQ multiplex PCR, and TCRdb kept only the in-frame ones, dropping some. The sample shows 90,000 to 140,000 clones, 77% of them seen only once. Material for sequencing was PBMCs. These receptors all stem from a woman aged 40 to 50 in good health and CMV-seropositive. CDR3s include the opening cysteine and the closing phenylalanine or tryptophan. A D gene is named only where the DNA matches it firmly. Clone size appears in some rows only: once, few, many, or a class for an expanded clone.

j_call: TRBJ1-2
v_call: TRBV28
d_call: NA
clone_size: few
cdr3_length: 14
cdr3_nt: TGTGCCAGCAGTCAGGGGTGGCGGGACTATGGCTACACCTTC
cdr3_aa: CASSQGWRDYGYTF

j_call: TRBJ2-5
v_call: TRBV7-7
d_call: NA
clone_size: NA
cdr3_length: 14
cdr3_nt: TGTGCCAGCAGCGTCATCAGCACAGGGGAGACCCAGTACTTC
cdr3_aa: CASSVISTGETQYF

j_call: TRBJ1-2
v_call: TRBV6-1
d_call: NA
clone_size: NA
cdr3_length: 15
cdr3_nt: TGTGCCAGCAGTGAAATGTCAGGGATAAACTATGGCTACACCTTC
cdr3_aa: CASSEMSGINYGYTF

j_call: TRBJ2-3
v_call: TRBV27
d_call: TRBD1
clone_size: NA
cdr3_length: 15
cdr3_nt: TGTGCCAGCAGGAACAGGGGCGGTTGGTCAGATACGCAGTATTTT
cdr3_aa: CASRNRGGWSDTQYF

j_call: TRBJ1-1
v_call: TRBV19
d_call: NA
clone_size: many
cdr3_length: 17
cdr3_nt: TGTGCCAGTAGTATAGATCTCGAGGGTCGGACGAACACTGAAGCTTTCTTT
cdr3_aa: CASSIDLEGRTNTEAFF

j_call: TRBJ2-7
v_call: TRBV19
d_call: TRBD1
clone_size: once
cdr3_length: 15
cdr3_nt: TGTGCCAGTAGTATCTTCCTGACAGGGACCTACGAGCAGTACTTC
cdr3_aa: CASSIFLTGTYEQYF

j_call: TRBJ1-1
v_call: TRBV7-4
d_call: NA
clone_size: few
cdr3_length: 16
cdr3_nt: TGTGCCAGCAGCTTACGTTTGGGGGGGGCGAACACTGAAGCTTTCTTT
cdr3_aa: CASSLRLGGANTEAFF

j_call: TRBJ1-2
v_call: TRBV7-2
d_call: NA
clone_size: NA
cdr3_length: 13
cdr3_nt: TGTGCCAGCAGCTTAGGGTCCAGCTATGGCTACACCTTC
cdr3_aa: CASSLGSSYGYTF

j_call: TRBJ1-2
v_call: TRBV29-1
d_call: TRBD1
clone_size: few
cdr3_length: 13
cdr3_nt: TGCAGCGCTAGGGAAGGACAGGGTTACCGCTACACCTTC
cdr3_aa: CSAREGQGYRYTF

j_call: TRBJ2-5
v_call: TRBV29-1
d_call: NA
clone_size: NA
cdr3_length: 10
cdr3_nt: TGCAGCGTTCGCGTGGAGACCCAGTACTTC
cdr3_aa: CSVRVETQYF

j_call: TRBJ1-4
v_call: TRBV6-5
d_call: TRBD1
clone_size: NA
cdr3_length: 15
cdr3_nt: TGTGCCAGCAGTTCCCGACAGGGGGGGAATGAAAAACTGTTTTTT
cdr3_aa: CASSSRQGGNEKLFF

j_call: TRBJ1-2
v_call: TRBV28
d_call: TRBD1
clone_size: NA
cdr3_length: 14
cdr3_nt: TGTGCCAGCAGTTTAACAGGGGAAGGCTATGGCTACACCTTC
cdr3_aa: CASSLTGEGYGYTF

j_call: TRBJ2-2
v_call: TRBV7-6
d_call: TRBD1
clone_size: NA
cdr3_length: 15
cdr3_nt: TGTGCCAGCAGCTCCAGGGGGACGAACACCGGGGAGCTGTTTTTT
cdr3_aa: CASSSRGTNTGELFF

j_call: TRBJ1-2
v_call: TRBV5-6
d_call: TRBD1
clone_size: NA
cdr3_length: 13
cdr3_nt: TGTGCCAGCAGCCCTGGGACAGAGAATGGCTACACCTTC
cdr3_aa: CASSPGTENGYTF

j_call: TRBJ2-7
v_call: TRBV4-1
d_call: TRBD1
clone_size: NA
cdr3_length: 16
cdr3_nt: TGCGCCAGCAGCCAAGGGGACAGGGGACTCTCTCGGGAGCAGTACTTC
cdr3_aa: CASSQGDRGLSREQYF

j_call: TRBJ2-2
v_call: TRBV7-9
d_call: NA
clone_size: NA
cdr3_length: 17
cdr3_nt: TGTGCCAGCCTATACACCCTACAGGATTCGAACACCGGGGAGCTGTTTTTT
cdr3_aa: CASLYTLQDSNTGELFF

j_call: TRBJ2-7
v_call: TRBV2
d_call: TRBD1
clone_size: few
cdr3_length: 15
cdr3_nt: TGTGCCAGCAGGCCCCACGACAGGGTCCCGTACGAGCAGTACTTC
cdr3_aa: CASRPHDRVPYEQYF

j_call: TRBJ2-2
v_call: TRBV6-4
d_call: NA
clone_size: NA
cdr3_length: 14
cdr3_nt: TGTGCCAGCAGTGAAACCGAGGGGGCCGGGGAGCTGTTTTTT
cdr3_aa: CASSETEGAGELFF

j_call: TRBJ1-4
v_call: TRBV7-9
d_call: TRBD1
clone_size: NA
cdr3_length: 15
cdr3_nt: TGTTCCAGCAGCTTCCGGGACAGGTATAATGAAAAACTGTTTTTT
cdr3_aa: CSSSFRDRYNEKLFF

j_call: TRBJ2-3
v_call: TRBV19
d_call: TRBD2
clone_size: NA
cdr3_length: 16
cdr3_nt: TGTGCCAGTAGTCGGGGGGGAGAGGGCAAGGCAGATACGCAGTATTTT
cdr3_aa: CASSRGGEGKADTQYF

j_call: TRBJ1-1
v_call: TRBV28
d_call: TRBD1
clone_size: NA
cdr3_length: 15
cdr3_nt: TGTGCCAGCAGTTTGATGACAGGGGTGGCAACTGAAGCTTTCTTT
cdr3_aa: CASSLMTGVATEAFF

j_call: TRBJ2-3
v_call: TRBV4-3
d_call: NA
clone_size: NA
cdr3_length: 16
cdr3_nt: TGCGCCAGCAGCCAAACCACAGGGTTCAGCACAGATACGCAGTATTTT
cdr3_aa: CASSQTTGFSTDTQYF

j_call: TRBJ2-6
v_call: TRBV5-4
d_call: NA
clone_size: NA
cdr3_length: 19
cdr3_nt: TGTGCCAGCAGCTCGCCTGAGGCGGGGTCCAACTCTGGGGCCAACGTCCTGACTTTC
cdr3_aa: CASSSPEAGSNSGANVLTF

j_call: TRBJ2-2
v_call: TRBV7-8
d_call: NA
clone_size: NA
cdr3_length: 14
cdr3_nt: TGTGCCAGCAGCGCCAACAGGGCCACCGGGGAGCTGTTTTTT
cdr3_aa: CASSANRATGELFF

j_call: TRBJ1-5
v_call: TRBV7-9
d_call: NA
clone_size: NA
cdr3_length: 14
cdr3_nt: TGTTCCAGCAGCTTAGCAAATCTAGATCAGCCCCAGCATTTT
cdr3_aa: CSSSLANLDQPQHF

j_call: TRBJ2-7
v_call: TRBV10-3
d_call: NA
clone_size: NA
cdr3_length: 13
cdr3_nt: TGTGCCATCAGTGAAGGAGGGACCTACGAGCAGTACTTC
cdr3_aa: CAISEGGTYEQYF

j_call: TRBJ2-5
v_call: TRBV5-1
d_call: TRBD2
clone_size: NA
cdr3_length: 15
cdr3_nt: TGCGCCAGCAGCCCCGGGGGGGTCACCAGGGGGACCCAGTACTTC
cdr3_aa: CASSPGGVTRGTQYF

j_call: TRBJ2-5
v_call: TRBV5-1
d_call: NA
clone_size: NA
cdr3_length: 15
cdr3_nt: TGCGCCAGCAGCGCTGCTAGCGTTTACCAAGAGACCCAGTACTTC
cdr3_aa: CASSAASVYQETQYF

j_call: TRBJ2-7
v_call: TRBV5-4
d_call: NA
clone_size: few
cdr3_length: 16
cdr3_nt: TGTGCCAGCAGCTTGGCCGAGGAGCTGCGTTCCTACGAGCAGTACTTC
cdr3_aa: CASSLAEELRSYEQYF

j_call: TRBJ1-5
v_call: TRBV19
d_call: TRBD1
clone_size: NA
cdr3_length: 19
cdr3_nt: TGTGCCAGTAGTTCCCCCCGGGACAGGGGGCGAAGTGGCAATCAGCCCCAGCATTTT
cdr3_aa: CASSSPRDRGRSGNQPQHF

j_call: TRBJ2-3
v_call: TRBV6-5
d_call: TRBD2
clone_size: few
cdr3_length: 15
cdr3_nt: TGTGCCAGCAGCGCTCGACTAGCGGGAGCGGATACGCAGTATTTT
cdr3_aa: CASSARLAGADTQYF

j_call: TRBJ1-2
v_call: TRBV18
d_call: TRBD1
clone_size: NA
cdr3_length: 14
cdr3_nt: TGTGCCAGCTCACCGACAGGGGTCAACTATGGCTACACCTTC
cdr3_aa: CASSPTGVNYGYTF

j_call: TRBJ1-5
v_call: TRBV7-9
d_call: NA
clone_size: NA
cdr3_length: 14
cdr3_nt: TGTGCCAGCAGCTTACTAGGGAGTCATCAGCCCCAGCATTTT
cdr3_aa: CASSLLGSHQPQHF

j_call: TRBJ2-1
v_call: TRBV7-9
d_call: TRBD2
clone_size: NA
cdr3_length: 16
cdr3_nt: TGTGCCAGCAGCTCGTGGCGGGAGCCTCGGTACAATGAGCAGTTCTTC
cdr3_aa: CASSSWREPRYNEQFF

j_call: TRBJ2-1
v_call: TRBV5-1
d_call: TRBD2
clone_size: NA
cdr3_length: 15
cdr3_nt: TGCGCCAGCAGCTTGAGTAGCGGGGGGGACAATGAGCAGTTCTTC
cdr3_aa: CASSLSSGGDNEQFF

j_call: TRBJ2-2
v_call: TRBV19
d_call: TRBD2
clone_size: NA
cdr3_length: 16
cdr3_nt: TGTGCCAGTAGTATATTTCGACTAGCGGGCACCGGGGAGCTGTTTTTT
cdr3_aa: CASSIFRLAGTGELFF

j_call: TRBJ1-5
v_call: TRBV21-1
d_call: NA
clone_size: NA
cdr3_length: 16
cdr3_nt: TGTGCCAGCTTGGATGAAGGAGGGGGGGCCCTTCGGCCCCAGCATTTT
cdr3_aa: CASLDEGGGALRPQHF

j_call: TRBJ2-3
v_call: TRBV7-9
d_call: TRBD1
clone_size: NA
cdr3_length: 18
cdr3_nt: TGTGCCAGCAGCTCGAATAGCGCCGACAGGGTAGTCATTGGTACGCAGTATTTT
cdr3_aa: CASSSNSADRVVIGTQYF

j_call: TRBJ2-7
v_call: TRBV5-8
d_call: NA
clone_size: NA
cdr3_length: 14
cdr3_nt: TGTGCCAGCAGCTGGGCTCAGCCTTCCTACGAGCAGTACTTC
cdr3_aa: CASSWAQPSYEQYF

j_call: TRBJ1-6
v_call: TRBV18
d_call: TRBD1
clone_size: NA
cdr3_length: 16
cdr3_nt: TGTGCCAGCTCACCAGCCAGTGGGACAGGTCCCAAGCCCCTCCACTTT
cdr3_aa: CASSPASGTGPKPLHF

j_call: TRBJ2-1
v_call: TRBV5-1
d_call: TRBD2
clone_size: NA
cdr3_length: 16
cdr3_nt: TGCGCCAGCAGCCGCGGGGGACTAGCGGGAGCGAATGAGCAGTTCTTC
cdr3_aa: CASSRGGLAGANEQFF

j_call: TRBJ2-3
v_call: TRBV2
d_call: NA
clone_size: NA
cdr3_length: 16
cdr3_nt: TGTGCCAGCAGACCAGGACAGTCTAGGAGCACAGATACGCAGTATTTT
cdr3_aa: CASRPGQSRSTDTQYF

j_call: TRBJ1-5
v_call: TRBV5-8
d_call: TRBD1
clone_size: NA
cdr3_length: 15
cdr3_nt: TGTGCCAGCAGTGAGGGACAGGCACGCAATCAGCCCCAGCATTTT
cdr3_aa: CASSEGQARNQPQHF

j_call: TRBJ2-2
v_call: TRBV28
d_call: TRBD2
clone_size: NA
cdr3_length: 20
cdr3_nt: TGTGCCAGCAGTTATCCAGGTGGACTAGCGGGGAGGGGTGACACCGGGGAGCTGTTTTTT
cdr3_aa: CASSYPGGLAGRGDTGELFF

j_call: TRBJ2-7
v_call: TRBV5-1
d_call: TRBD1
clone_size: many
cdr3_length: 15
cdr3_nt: TGCGCCAGCAACCCTGGACAGGGTGTTACCTACGAGCAGTACTTC
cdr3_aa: CASNPGQGVTYEQYF

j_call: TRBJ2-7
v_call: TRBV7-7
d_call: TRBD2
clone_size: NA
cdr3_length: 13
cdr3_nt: TGTGCTAGCAGCTTAGAGCGGGGCATAGAGCAGTACTTC
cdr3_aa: CASSLERGIEQYF

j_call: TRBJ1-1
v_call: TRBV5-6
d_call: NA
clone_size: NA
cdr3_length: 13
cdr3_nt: TGTGCCAGCAGCTTGGCCAGGGACACTGAAGCTTTCTTT
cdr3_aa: CASSLARDTEAFF

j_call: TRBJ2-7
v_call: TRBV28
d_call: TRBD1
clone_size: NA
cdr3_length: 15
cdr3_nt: TGTGCCAGCAGTTTACGCCTCCCGGGACAGAACGAGCAGTACTTC
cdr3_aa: CASSLRLPGQNEQYF

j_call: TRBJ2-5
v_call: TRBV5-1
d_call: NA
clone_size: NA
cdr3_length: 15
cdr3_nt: TGCGCCAGCAGCTTGGGTGATTTCGGGCAAGAGACCCAGTACTTC
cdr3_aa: CASSLGDFGQETQYF

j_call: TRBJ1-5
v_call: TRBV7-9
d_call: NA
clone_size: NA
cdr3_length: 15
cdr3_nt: TGTGCCAGCAGCTTATTGGGTAGCAGCAATCAGCCCCAGCATTTT
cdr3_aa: CASSLLGSSNQPQHF

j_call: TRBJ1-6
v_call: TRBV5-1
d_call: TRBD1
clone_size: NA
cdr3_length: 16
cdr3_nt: TGCGCCAGCAGCTCAGGGGACAGTTGGTCCAATTCACCCCTCCACTTT
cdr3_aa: CASSSGDSWSNSPLHF